The entry below describes one TCR beta chain. Its antigen remains unidentified. Trimming stripped 2 bases from V and 6 bases from J, with 18 bases between. Germline-derived CDR1 and CDR2 are MNHEY and SVGAGI. The length of the CDR3 is 16 residues. This sample is part of a study of beta chain features in type 1 diabetes. Every bit of the isolated RNA underwent reverse transcription, so sequencing read expressed TCRB transcripts. Here immunoSEQ multiplex PCR was the method, and the copy in TCRdb shows in-frame clones only, minus some. The sample lists a few hundred thousand clones, roughly 16% occurring once. Each population that was sorted was more than 98% pure. Study observations and caveats: The study found moderately but significantly shorter TCRB CDR3s in all four CD4+ subsets of Type 1 diabetes patients.

The J gene is TRBJ2-3, the V gene TRBV6-5; D may be TRBD1 or TRBD2 (5 bases each). This clonotype was sampled from a man younger than 45 with type 1 diabetes. The sample was naive CD4+ T cells from blood. The CDR3 loop reads CASSYRGRHPLDTQYF. For the CDR3, the DNA is TGTGCCAGCAGTTACCGGGGCCGCCACCCCTTGGATACGCAGTATTTT.